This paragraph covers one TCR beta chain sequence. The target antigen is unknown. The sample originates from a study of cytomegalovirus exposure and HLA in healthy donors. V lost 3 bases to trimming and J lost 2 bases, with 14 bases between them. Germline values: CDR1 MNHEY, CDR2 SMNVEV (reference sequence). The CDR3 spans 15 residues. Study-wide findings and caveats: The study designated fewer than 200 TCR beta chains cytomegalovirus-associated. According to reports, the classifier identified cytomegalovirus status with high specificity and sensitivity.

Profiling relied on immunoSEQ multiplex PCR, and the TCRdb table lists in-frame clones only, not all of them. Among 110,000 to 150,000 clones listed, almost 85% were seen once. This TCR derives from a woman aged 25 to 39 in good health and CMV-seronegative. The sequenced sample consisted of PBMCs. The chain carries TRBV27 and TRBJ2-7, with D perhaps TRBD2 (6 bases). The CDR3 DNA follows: TGTGCCAGCAGTTTTGGGCGGGGCAATGCCTACGAGCAGTACTTC. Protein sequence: CASSFGRGNAYEQYF.